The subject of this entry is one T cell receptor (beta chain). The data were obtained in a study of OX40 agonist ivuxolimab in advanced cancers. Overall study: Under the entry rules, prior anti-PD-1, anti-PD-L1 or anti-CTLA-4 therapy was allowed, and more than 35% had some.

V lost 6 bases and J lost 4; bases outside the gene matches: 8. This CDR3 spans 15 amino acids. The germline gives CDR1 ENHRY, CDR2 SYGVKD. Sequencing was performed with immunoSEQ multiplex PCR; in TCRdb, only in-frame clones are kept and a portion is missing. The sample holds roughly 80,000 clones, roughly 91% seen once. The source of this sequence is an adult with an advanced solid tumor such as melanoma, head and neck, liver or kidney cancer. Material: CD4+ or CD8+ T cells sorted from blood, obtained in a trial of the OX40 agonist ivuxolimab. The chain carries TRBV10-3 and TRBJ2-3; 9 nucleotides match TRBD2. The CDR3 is CAISAGTSSPDTQYF. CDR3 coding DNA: TGTGCCATCAGCGCCGGGACTAGCAGCCCAGATACGCAGTATTTT.